The 14 T cell receptor beta chains below all came from one sample that was sequenced in a study of shared clonotypes between healthy human individuals. Profiling relied on immunoSEQ multiplex PCR, and the TCRdb table lists in-frame clones only, not all of them. The repertoire consists of about 1 million clones, with around 76% occurring once and the leading ten covering 1.4% to 1.5%. Sequencing input: memory CD4+ T cells sorted from blood. Documented subset: CD45RA-negative fraction. The receptors originated from a man aged 18 to 29 in good health.

The V gene is TRBV2, the J gene TRBJ2-7; D gene unclear. Germline values: CDR1 SNHLY, CDR2 FYNNEI. The V and J ends lost 8 bases and 1 base respectively, with 9 bases between them. This CDR3 comprises 12 residues. The CDR3 protein is CASGFFSYEQYF. CDR3 nucleotides: TGTGCCAGCGGATTTTTTTCCTACGAGCAGTACTTC.

The chain carries TRBV4-1 and TRBJ2-7, with D unresolved. Trimming stripped 1 base from V and 4 bases from J, with 11 bases between. Germline V gene sequence: CDR1 MGHRA, CDR2 YSYEKL. The CDR3 spans 14 residues. CDR3 protein: CASSQAVLQYEQYF. The CDR3 nucleotides read TGCGCCAGCAGCCAAGCAGTCCTCCAGTACGAGCAGTACTTC.

The chain employs TRBV13 and TRBJ1-5, with D hard to call. The germline V gene has CDR1 PRHDT and CDR2 FYEKMQ (reference sequence). Trimming removed 0 bases from V and 6 bases from J, with 12 bases in between. This CDR3 contains 15 residues. DNA for the CDR3: TGTGCCAGCAGCTTAGGCCACATCGGAGGTCAGCCCCAGCATTTT. It codes for CASSLGHIGGQPQHF.

The genes are TRBV7-2 and TRBJ1-2; 8 positions match TRBD1. CDR1 and CDR2 from the germline V gene are SGHTA and FQGNSA. The CDR3 sequence is 15 residues long. Trimming at V came to 2 bases and at J to 2 bases, leaving 4 bases not matched to a gene. This chain's CDR3 is CASSLSRTGNYGYTF. The CDR3 DNA is TGTGCCAGCAGCTTATCCCGGACAGGGAACTATGGCTACACCTTC.

The rearrangement uses TRBV5-4 and TRBJ1-2, with D possibly being TRBD1 (5 bases). V lost 0 bases and J lost 8, with 14 bases in between. This CDR3 spans 14 amino acids. Germline CDR1 SGHNT, CDR2 YYREEE (reference sequence). CDR3 nucleotides: TGTGCCAGCAGCTTGGTCGCTCAGGGTGAGGGCTACACCTTC. Amino acids: CASSLVAQGEGYTF. The complete variable domain, with remaining parts taken from reference TRBV5-4 and TRBJ1-2, reads ETGVTQSPTHLIKTRGQQVTLRCSSQSGHNTVSWYQQALGQGPQFIFQYYREEENGRGNFPPRFSGLQFPNYSSELNVNALELDDSALYLCASSLVAQGEGYTFGSGTRLTVV.

To note about this clone: The same CDR3 also results from other DNA sequences found in this sample. The chain couples TRBV6-1 to TRBJ1-1, with D tentatively TRBD1 (5 bases). Germline V gene lookup returns CDR1 MNHNS and CDR2 SASEGT. The CDR3 covers 12 residues. V lost 8 bases and J lost 2, with 9 bases in between. The CDR3 DNA reads TGTGCCAGCGGCAGGGTTAACACTGAAGCTTTCTTT. Its protein product is CASGRVNTEAFF.

The chain joins TRBV21-1 to TRBJ1-4. TRBV21-1 is described as a pseudogene. The CDR3 extends over 19 amino acids. The CDR3 loop is CASSKVSCGGDATNEKLFF. CDR3 DNA sequence: TGTGCCAGCAGCAAAGTTTCATGCGGGGGAGACGCAACTAATGAAAAACTGTTTTTT.

The rearrangement joins TRBV5-1 to TRBJ2-5; no firm D call. The CDR3 contains 12 residues. Germline-derived CDR1 and CDR2 are SGHRS and YFSETQ. Trimming stripped 7 bases from V and 5 bases from J, with 12 bases between. CDR3 coding DNA: TGCGCCAGCTCGCCCCCGGCGGAGACCCAGTACTTC. This codes for CASSPPAETQYF.

The gene calls are TRBV7-2 and TRBJ1-5; TRBD1 is a possible D gene (6 bases). The CDR3 is made up of 16 amino acids. Germline V gene sequence: CDR1 SGHTA, CDR2 FQGNSA. The V gene lost 5 bases and the J gene lost 3 bases, with 17 bases spanning the gap. CDR3 bases: TGTGCCAGCAGCCCCCTACTACAGGGATCCAATCAGCCCCAGCATTTT. Protein product: CASSPLLQGSNQPQHF.

This rearrangement joins TRBV2 to TRBJ1-6; D not certain. The CDR3 extends over 13 amino acids. Trimming left V 4 bases short and J 6 bases short, with 7 bases between. CDR1 is SNHLY and CDR2 is FYNNEI in the germline V gene. Here the CDR3 reads CASSVDVNSPLHF. CDR3 in DNA: TGTGCCAGCAGTGTCGATGTTAATTCACCCCTCCACTTT.

The V and J genes are TRBV6-1 and TRBJ2-3; 9 nucleotides match TRBD1. V dropped 10 bases and J dropped 4; count of bases not matched to a gene: 12. The CDR3 runs 15 residues. Germline lookup yields CDR1 MNHNS and CDR2 SASEGT. The CDR3 DNA sequence: TGTGCCACCCTCCGGGACAGGGAACGTCCAGATACGCAGTATTTT. Translating it yields CATLRDRERPDTQYF.

DNA of the CDR3: TGTGCCAGCAGCTTGTGGGTAGTTTGGACCGGGGAGCTGTTTTTT. Translation gives CASSLWVVWTGELFF. The rearrangement links TRBV5-6 to TRBJ2-2; D remains unclear. This CDR3 has 15 amino acids. Trimming removed 1 base at V and 5 bases at J, with 12 bases between. The germline V gene has CDR1 SGHDT and CDR2 YYEEEE.

The V call is TRBV7-2, the J call TRBJ1-6; no reliable D call. Trimming removed 0 bases from V and 14 bases from J, with 14 bases in between. This CDR3 is built from 14 residues. Germline V lookup: CDR1 SGHTA, CDR2 FQGNSA. CDR3 DNA: TGTGCCAGCAGCTTAGCGGGCCAGCCCGATTCCCTCCACTTT. Protein sequence: CASSLAGQPDSLHF.

The V gene is TRBV27, the J gene TRBJ2-7; no definite D call. Trimming removed 6 bases at V and 4 bases at J, with 19 bases between. Germline CDR1 reads MNHEY; CDR2 reads SMNVEV (reference sequence). The CDR3 is made up of 15 amino acids. This CDR3 is CASSLQYVGSYEQYF. CDR3 in DNA: TGTGCCAGCAGCCTTCAATACGTTGGATCGTACGAGCAGTACTTC.